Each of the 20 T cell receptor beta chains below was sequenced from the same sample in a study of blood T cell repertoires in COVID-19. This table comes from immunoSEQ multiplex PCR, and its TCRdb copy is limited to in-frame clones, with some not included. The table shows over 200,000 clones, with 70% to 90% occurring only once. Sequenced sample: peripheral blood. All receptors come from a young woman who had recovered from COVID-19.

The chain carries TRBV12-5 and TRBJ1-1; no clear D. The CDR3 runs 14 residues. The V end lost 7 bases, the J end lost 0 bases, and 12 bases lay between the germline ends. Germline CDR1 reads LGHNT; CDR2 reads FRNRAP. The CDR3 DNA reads TGTGCTAGTGCCGCCTCCACAGTGAACACTGAAGCTTTCTTT. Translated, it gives CASAASTVNTEAFF.

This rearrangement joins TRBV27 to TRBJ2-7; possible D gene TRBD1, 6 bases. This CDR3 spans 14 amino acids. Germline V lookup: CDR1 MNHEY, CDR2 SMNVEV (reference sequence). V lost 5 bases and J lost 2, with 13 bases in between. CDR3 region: CASSPTWGPYEQYF. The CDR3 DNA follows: TGTGCCAGCAGTCCCACTTGGGGGCCCTACGAGCAGTACTTC.

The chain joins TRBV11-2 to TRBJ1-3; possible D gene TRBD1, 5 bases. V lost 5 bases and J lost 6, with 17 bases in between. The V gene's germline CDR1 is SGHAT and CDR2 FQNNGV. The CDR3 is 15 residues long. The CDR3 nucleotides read TGTGCCAGCAGCCGGGGGAGGAGCCTTCTAAACACCATATATTTT. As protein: CASSRGRSLLNTIYF. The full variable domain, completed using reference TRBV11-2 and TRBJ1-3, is EAGVAQSPRYKIIEKRQSVAFWCNPISGHATLYWYQQILGQGPKLLIQFQNNGVVDDSQLPKDRFSAERLKGVDSTLKIQPAKLEDSAVYLCASSRGRSLLNTIYFGEGSWLTVV.

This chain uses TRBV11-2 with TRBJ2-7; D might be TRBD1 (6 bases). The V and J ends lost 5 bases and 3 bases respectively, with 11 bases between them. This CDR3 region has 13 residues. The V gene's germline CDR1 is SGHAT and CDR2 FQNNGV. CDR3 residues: CASSRDTNYEQYF. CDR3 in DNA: TGTGCCAGCAGCCGGGACACTAACTACGAGCAGTACTTC.

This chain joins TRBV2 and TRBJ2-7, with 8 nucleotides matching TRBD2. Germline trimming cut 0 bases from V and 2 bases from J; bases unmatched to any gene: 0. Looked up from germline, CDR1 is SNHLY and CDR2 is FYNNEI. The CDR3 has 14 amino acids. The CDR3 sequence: CASSEASGTYEQYF. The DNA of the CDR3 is TGTGCCAGCAGTGAAGCTAGCGGGACCTACGAGCAGTACTTC.

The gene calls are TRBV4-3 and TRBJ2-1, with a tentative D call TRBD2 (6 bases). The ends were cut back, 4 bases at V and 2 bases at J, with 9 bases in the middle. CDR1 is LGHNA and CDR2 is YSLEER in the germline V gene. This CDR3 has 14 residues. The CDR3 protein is CASSPGGPYNEQFF. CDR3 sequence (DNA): TGCGCCAGCAGCCCCGGAGGGCCCTACAATGAGCAGTTCTTC.

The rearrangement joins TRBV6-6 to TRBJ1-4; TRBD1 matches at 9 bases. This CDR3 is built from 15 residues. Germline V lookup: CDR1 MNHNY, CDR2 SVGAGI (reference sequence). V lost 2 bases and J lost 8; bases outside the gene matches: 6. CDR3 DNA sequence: TGTGCCAGCAGTTACACCGGGACAGGGCAAGAAAAACTGTTTTTT. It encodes CASSYTGTGQEKLFF.

The CDR3 here is CASSHSPNGEKLFF. The CDR3 bases are TGCGCCAGCAGCCACTCACCTAATGGTGAAAAACTGTTTTTT. The rearrangement links TRBV4-3 to TRBJ1-4; no firm D call. V was cut by 3 bases and J by 7 bases, with 12 bases left in between. This CDR3 contains 14 residues. In germline, CDR1 is LGHNA, CDR2 YSLEER.

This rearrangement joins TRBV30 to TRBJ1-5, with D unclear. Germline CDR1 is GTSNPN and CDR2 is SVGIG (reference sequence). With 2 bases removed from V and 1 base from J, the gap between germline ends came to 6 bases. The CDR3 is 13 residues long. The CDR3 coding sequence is TGTGCCTGGAGTTGGGCCAGCAATCAGCCCCAGCATTTT. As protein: CAWSWASNQPQHF.

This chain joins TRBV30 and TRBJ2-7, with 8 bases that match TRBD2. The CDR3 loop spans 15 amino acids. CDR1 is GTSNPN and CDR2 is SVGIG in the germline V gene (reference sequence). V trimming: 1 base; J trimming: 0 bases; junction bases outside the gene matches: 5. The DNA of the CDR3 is TGTGCCTGGAGTGGAGGGAGCGGGAGCTCCTACGAGCAGTACTTC. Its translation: CAWSGGSGSSYEQYF. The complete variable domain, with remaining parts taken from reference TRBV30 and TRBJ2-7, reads SQTIHQWPATLVQPVGSPLSLECTVEGTSNPNLYWYRQAAGRGLQLLFYSVGIGQISSEVPQNLSASRPQDRQFILSSKKLLLSDSGFYLCAWSGGSGSSYEQYFGPGTRLTVT.

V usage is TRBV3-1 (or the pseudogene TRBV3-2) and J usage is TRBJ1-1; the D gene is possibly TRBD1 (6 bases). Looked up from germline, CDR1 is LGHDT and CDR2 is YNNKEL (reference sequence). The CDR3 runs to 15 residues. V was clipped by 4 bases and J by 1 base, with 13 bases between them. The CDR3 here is CASSRLSRGNTEAFF. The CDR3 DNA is TGTGCCAGCAGCCGCCTCAGCAGGGGGAACACTGAAGCTTTCTTT.

As DNA, the CDR3 is TGCGCCAGCAGCAGGACTAGCGGGAGCGGAGCAGATACGCAGTATTTT. Translated, it gives CASSRTSGSGADTQYF. The genes are TRBV10-1 and TRBJ2-3; 13 nucleotides agree with TRBD2. Germline V lookup: CDR1 WNHNN, CDR2 SYGVQD (reference sequence). The CDR3 has 16 amino acids. V gave up 6 bases and J gave up 4 bases; unmatched junction bases: 7.

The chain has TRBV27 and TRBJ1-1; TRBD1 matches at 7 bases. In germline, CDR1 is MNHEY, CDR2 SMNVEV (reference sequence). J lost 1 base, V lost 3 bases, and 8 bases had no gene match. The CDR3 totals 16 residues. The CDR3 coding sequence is TGTGCCAGCAGTTTCTCGACAGGGTCGGGGAACACTGAAGCTTTCTTT. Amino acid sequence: CASSFSTGSGNTEAFF.

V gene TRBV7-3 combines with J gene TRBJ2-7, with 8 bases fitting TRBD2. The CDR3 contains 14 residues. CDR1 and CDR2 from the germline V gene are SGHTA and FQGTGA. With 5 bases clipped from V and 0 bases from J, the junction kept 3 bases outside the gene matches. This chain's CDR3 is CASSPSGSSYEQYF. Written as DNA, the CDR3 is TGTGCCAGCAGCCCGAGCGGGAGCTCCTACGAGCAGTACTTC.

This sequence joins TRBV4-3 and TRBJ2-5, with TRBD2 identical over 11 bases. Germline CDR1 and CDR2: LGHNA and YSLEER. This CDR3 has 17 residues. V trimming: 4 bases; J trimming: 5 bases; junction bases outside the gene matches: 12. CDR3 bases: TGCGCCAGCAGCCCATCTTTAGCGGGAGGGCCGGTGGAGACCCAGTACTTC. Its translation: CASSPSLAGGPVETQYF.

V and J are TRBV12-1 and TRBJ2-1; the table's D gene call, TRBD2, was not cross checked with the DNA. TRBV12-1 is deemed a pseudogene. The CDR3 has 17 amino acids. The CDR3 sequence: CASSSSGLAGGVDEQFF. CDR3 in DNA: TGTGCCAGCAGCTCTTCGGGACTAGCGGGAGGGGTGGATGAGCAGTTCTTC.

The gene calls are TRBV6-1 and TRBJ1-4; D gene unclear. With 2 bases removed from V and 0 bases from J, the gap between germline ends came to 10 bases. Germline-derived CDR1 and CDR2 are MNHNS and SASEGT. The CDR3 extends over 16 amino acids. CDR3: CASSELRSTTNEKLFF. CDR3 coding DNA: TGTGCCAGCAGTGAACTTAGGAGTACAACTAATGAAAAACTGTTTTTT.

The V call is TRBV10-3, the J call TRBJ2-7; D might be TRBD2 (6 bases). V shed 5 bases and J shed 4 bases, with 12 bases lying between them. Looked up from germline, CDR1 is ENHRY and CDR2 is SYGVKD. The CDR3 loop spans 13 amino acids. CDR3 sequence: CAISNLAGYEQYF. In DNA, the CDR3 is TGTGCCATCAGTAACTTGGCGGGGTACGAGCAGTACTTC.

The CDR3 region is CASSPGEGGNTEAFF. CDR3 DNA: TGTGCCAGCAGCCCTGGGGAGGGAGGGAACACTGAAGCTTTCTTT. The rearrangement links TRBV11-2 to TRBJ1-1; D unclear. V lost 5 bases, J lost 1 base, and 14 bases lay in between. There are 15 residues in the CDR3. Germline assignment: CDR1 SGHAT and CDR2 FQNNGV.

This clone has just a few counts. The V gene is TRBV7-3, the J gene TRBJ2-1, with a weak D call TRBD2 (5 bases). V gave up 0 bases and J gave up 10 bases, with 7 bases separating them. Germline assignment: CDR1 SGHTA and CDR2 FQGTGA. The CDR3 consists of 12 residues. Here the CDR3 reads CASSLTGVEQFF. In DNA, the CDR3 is TGTGCCAGCAGCTTAACGGGAGTCGAGCAGTTCTTC. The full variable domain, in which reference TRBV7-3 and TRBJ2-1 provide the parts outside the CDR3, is GAGVSQTPSNKVTEKGKYVELRCDPISGHTALYWYRQSLGQGPEFLIYFQGTGAADDSGLPNDRFFAVRPEGSVSTLKIQRTERGDSAVYLCASSLTGVEQFFGPGTRLTVL.